These 10 T cell receptor beta chains were sequenced from one sample in a study of Ad26.COV2.S vaccination and SARS-CoV-2 variants. The repertoire was sequenced with immunoSEQ multiplex PCR; TCRdb's copy has only in-frame clones and lacks some. The repertoire includes 500,000 or so clones, 89% of them detected once, and over 2.5% sits in the top ten. Documented treatment: roughly 20 received Ad26.COV2.S at low or high dose, single or two shots; several received placebo; per-sample allocation not given. Samples analyzed were those drawn on day 63 after the first vaccine or placebo injection. Material: peripheral blood, obtained in a trial of Ad26.COV2.S vaccine versus placebo. The origin of the receptors is a person between 18 and 60 years old who received the Ad26.COV2.S COVID-19 vaccine or a placebo.

The chain couples TRBV28 to TRBJ2-2; D is possibly TRBD1 (6 bases). Germline CDR1 and CDR2: MDHEN and SYDVKM. Trimming shortened V by 6 bases and J by 5 bases, and 16 bases separated the two germline ends. CDR3 size: 15 residues. This chain's CDR3 is CASRPGTPKTGELFF. The CDR3 bases are TGTGCCAGCAGGCCCGGGACACCAAAGACCGGGGAGCTGTTTTTT.

The chain links TRBV30 to TRBJ1-5; no firm D call. The CDR3 sequence is 13 residues long. The germline gives CDR1 GTSNPN, CDR2 SVGIG (reference sequence). V was pared by 2 bases and J by 1 base, with 6 bases between. The CDR3, as DNA: TGTGCCTGGAGTCTACAGAGCAATCAGCCCCAGCATTTT. It translates to CAWSLQSNQPQHF.

The genes are TRBV5-1 and TRBJ2-3; 8 bases map to TRBD1. Germline CDR1 is SGHRS and CDR2 is YFSETQ. This CDR3 has 15 amino acids. V was clipped by 3 bases and J by 4 bases; unmatched bases: 7. The CDR3 DNA reads TGCGCCAGCAGCTGGCGGACAGGGACCGCAGATACGCAGTATTTT. Protein sequence: CASSWRTGTADTQYF.

The chain links TRBV2 to TRBJ1-4; no definite D call. This CDR3 spans 11 amino acids. CDR1 is SNHLY, CDR2 FYNNEI, per germline. V dropped 4 bases and J dropped 8 bases, with 5 bases sitting between them. The CDR3 protein is CASSVGEKLFF. The CDR3 nucleotides are TGTGCCAGCAGTGTAGGGGAAAAACTGTTTTTT.

This sequence joins TRBV4-3 and TRBJ1-6; 7 positions agree with TRBD1. Germline trimming cut 4 bases from V and 1 base from J; bases unmatched to any gene: 7. The length of the CDR3 is 17 residues. In germline, CDR1 is LGHNA, CDR2 YSLEER. CDR3 sequence reads: CASSLHRQGSYNSPLHF. The CDR3 nucleotides are TGCGCCAGCAGCCTCCACCGACAGGGTTCCTATAATTCACCCCTCCACTTT.

The chain links TRBV5-1 to TRBJ1-1; 8 bases line up with TRBD1. The CDR3 has 14 amino acids. V was clipped by 1 base and J by 4 bases; unmatched bases: 3. CDR1 is SGHRS and CDR2 is YFSETQ in the germline V gene. For the CDR3, the DNA is TGCGCCAGCAGCTTGCAGGGGGCAGTCACTGAAGCTTTCTTT. This gives the protein CASSLQGAVTEAFF.

The genes are TRBV6-2 or TRBV6-3 and TRBJ1-2; no clear D gene. This CDR3 has 15 amino acids. Between the trimmed V and J ends, which lost 2 bases and 2 bases, there was a span of 12 bases. Germline V lookup: CDR1 MNHEY, CDR2 SVGEGT. The CDR3 DNA follows: TGTGCCAGCAGTTACGCCCTCCAGGAAAACTATGGCTACACCTTC. Translation gives CASSYALQENYGYTF.

The chain recombines TRBV7-2 with TRBJ2-1; 12 bases are a match to TRBD2. The V and J ends lost 3 bases and 6 bases, in that order; junction bases with no gene match: 9. CDR1 is SGHTA and CDR2 is FQGNSA in the germline V gene. The CDR3 is made up of 17 amino acids. The CDR3 DNA reads as TGTGCCAGCAGCTTTGTCGGGACTAGCGGGTACCCCAATGAGCAGTTCTTC. It codes for CASSFVGTSGYPNEQFF.

This chain links TRBV12-5 with TRBJ2-1, with 9 bases fitting TRBD2. The CDR3 has 18 residues. The junction had 10 bases not matched to a gene; V was cut back by 0 bases and J by 4 bases. CDR1 is LGHNT and CDR2 is FRNRAP in the germline V gene. DNA of the CDR3: TGTGCTAGTGGTTTGGTAGGTTTAGCTAGCGGGATTTACAATGAGCAGTTCTTC. Amino acids: CASGLVGLASGIYNEQFF. Combining the CDR3 with reference TRBV12-5 and TRBJ2-1 gives the whole variable domain DARVTQTPRHKVTEMGQEVTMRCQPILGHNTVFWYRQTMMQGLELLAYFRNRAPLDDSGMPKDRFSAEMPDATLATLKIQPSEPRDSAVYFCASGLVGLASGIYNEQFFGPGTRLTVL.

This chain joins TRBV19 and TRBJ2-1, with a possible D match to TRBD2 (6 bases). The germline V gene has CDR1 LNHDA and CDR2 SQIVND (reference sequence). CDR3 size: 16 residues. V was trimmed by 5 bases and J by 6 bases, leaving 20 bases between them. CDR3 coding DNA: TGTGCCAGTAGTCTTACTCCAGGGTGGAGGGGCAATGAGCAGTTCTTC. Its translation is CASSLTPGWRGNEQFF.